This TCR beta chain was sequenced in a study of tumor-infiltrating lymphocytes in oesophageal squamous cell carcinoma. The CDR3 sequence is 13 residues long. V lost 5 bases, J lost 0 bases, and 7 bases lay in between. Germline values: CDR1 SGHVS, CDR2 FNYEAQ. This clonotype is judged medium-sized. In TCRdb, the PCR reads were re-called with MiXCR into one record per CDR3 protein. In the table there are over 8,500 distinct CDR3 sequences, 40% to 60% of which are singletons. The specimen sequenced was esophageal tumor tissue. This chain connects TRBV7-6 to TRBJ1-2; D remains unclear. This TCR derives from a female donor with esophageal squamous cell carcinoma. CDR3 in amino acids: CASSRGPNYGYTF. CDR3 bases: TGTGCCAGCAGCCGAGGACCTAACTATGGCTACACCTTC.